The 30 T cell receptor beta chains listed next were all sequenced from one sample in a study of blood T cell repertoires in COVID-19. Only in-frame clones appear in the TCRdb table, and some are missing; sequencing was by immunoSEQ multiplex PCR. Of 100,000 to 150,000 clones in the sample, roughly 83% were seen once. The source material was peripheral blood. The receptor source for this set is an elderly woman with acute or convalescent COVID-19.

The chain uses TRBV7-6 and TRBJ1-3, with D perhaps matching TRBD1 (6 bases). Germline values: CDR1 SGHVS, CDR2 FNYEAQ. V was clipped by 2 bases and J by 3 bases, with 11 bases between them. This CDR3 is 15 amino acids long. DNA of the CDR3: TGTGCCAGCAGCTTATCAGGGGCTCGTGGAAACACCATATATTTT. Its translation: CASSLSGARGNTIYF.

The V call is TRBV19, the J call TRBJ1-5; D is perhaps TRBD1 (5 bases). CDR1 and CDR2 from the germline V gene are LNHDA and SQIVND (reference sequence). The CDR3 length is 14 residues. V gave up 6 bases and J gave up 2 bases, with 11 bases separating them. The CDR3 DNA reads TGTGCCAGTAGACCTCAGGGCGGCAATCAGCCCCAGCATTTT. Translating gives CASRPQGGNQPQHF.

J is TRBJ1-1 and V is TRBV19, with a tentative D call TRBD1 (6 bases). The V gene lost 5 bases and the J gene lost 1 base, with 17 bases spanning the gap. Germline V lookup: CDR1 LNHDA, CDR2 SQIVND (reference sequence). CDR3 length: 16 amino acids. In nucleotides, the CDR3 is TGTGCCAGTAGTCCTATCCAGGGGACGAAGAACACTGAAGCTTTCTTT. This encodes CASSPIQGTKNTEAFF. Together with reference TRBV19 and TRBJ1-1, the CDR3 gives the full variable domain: DGGITQSPKYLFRKEGQNVTLSCEQNLNHDAMYWYRQDPGQGLRLIYYSQIVNDFQKGDIAEGYSVSREKKESFPLTVTSAQKNPTAFYLCASSPIQGTKNTEAFFGQGTRLTVV.

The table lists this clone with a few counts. CDR3: CASSVTDRSYGYTF. In DNA form, the CDR3 reads TGTGCCAGCAGCGTGACGGACAGGAGCTATGGCTACACCTTC. The V call is TRBV9, the J call TRBJ1-2, with 7 bases that match TRBD1. There are 14 residues in the CDR3. V dropped 2 bases and J dropped 4; count of bases not matched to a gene: 5. Germline V gene lookup returns CDR1 SGDLS and CDR2 YYNGEE.

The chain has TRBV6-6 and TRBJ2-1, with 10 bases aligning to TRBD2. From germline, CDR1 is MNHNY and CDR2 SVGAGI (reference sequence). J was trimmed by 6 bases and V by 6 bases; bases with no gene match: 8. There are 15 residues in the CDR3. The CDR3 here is CASRPTSGVSNEQFF. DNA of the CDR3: TGTGCCAGCAGACCCACTAGCGGGGTAAGCAATGAGCAGTTCTTC.

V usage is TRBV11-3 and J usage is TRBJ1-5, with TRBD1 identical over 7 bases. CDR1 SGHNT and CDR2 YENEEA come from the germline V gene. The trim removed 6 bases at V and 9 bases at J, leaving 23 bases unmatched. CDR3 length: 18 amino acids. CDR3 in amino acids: CASRVPPQRQGNFGPQHF. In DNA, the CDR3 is TGTGCCAGCAGAGTTCCACCGCAAAGACAGGGAAACTTTGGGCCCCAGCATTTT.

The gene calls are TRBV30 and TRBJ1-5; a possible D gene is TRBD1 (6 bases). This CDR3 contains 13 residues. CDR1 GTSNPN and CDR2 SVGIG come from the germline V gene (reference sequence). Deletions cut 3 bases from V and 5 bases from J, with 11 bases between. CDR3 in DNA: TGTGCCTGGAGCAACAACAGGGATCAGCCCCAGCATTTT. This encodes CAWSNNRDQPQHF.

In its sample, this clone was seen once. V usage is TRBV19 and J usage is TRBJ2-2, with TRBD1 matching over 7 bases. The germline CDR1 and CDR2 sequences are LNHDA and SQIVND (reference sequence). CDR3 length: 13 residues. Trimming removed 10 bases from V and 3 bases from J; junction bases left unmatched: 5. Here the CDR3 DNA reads TGTGCCACTGACAGGGCCTACACCGGGGAGCTGTTTTTT. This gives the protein CATDRAYTGELFF.

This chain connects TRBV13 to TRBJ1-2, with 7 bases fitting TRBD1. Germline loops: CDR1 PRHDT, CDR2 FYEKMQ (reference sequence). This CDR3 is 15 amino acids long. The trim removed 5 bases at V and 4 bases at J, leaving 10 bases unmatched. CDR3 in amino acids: CASSPTQGIPYGYTF. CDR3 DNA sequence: TGTGCCAGCAGCCCCACACAGGGGATCCCCTATGGCTACACCTTC.

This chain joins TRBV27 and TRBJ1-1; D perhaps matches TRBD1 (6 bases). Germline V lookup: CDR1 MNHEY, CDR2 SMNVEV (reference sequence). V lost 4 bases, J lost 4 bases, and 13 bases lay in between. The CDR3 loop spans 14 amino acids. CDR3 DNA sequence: TGTGCCAGCAGTTCACACAGGGAGGGCACTGAAGCTTTCTTT. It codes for CASSSHREGTEAFF.

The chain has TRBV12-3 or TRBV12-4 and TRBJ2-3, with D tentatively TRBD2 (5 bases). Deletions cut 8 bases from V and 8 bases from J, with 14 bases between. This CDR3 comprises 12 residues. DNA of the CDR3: TGTGCCAGCTATTTGGGTGCGGGTACGCAGTATTTT. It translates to CASYLGAGTQYF.

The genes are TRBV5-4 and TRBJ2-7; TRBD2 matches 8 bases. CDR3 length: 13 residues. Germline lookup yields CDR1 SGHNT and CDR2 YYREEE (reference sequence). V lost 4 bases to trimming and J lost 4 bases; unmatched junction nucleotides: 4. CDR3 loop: CASSPGGGYEQYF. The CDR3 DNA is TGTGCCAGCAGCCCGGGAGGGGGATACGAGCAGTACTTC.

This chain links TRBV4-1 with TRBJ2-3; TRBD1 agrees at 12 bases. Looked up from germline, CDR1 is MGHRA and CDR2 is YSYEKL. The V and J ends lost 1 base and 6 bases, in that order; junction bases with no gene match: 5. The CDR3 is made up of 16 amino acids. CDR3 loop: CASSQAGTGGADTQYF. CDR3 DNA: TGCGCCAGCAGCCAAGCCGGGACAGGGGGCGCGGATACGCAGTATTTT.

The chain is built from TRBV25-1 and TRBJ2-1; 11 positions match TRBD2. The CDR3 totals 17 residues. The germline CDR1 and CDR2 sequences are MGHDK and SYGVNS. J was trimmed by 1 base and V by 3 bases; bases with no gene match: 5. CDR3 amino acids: CASSDTSGGPSYNEQFF. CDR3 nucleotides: TGTGCCAGCAGTGACACTAGCGGGGGCCCATCCTACAATGAGCAGTTCTTC.

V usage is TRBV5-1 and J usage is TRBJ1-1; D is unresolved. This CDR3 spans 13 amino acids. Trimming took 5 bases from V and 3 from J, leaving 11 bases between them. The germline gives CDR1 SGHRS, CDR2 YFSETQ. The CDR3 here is CASRTPRDTEAFF. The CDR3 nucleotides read TGCGCCAGCAGGACCCCGAGGGACACTGAAGCTTTCTTT.

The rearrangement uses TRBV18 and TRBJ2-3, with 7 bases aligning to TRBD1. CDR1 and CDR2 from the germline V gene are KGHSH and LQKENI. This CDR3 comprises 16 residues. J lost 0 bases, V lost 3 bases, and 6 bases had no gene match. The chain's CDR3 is CASSPPGQRSTDTQYF. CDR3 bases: TGTGCCAGCTCACCGCCGGGACAGAGAAGCACAGATACGCAGTATTTT.

CDR3 region: CASSITGQANTEAFF. The CDR3 DNA follows: TGTGCCAGTAGTATAACAGGACAAGCGAACACTGAAGCTTTCTTT. The chain links TRBV19 to TRBJ1-1; D might be TRBD1 (5 bases). Germline loops: CDR1 LNHDA, CDR2 SQIVND (reference sequence). V was cut by 2 bases and J by 1 base, with 11 bases left in between. The CDR3 is 15 residues long.

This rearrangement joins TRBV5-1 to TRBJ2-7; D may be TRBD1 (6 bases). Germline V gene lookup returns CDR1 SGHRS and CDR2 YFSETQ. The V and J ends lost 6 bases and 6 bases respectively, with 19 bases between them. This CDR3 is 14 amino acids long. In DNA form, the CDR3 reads TGCGCCAGCAAGAACCCCATGGGGGCTGGCGAGCAGTACTTC. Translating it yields CASKNPMGAGEQYF.

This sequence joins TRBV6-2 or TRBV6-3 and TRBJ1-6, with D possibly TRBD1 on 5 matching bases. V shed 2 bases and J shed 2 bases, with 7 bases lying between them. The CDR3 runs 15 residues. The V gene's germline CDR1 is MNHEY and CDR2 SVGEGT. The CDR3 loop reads CASSYRGTYNSPLHF. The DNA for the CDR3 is TGTGCCAGCAGTTACCGGGGGACCTATAATTCACCCCTCCACTTT.

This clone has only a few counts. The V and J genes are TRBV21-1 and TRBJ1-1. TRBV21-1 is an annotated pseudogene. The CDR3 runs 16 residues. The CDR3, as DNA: TGTGCCAGCAGCAAAGGAGGTCGGCGGCAGAACACTGAAGCTTTCTTT. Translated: CASSKGGRRQNTEAFF.

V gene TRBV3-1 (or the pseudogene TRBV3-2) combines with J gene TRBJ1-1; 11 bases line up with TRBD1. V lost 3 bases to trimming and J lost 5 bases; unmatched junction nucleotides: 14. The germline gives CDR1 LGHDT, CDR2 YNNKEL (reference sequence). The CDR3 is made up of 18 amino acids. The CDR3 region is CASSHVWGTGGTNTEAFF. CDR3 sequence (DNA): TGTGCCAGCAGCCACGTATGGGGGACAGGGGGAACGAATACTGAAGCTTTCTTT.

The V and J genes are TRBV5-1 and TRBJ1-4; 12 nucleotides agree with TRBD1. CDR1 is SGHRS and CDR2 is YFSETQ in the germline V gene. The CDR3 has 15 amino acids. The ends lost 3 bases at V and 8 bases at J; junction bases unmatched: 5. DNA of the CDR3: TGCGCCAGCAGCTGGGGGACAGGGGGCGACGAAAAACTGTTTTTT. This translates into CASSWGTGGDEKLFF.

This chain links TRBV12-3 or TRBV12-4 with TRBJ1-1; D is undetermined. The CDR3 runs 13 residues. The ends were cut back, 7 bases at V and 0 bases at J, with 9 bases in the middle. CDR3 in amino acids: CASTFSLNTEAFF. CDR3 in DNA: TGTGCCAGCACCTTCAGTTTGAACACTGAAGCTTTCTTT.

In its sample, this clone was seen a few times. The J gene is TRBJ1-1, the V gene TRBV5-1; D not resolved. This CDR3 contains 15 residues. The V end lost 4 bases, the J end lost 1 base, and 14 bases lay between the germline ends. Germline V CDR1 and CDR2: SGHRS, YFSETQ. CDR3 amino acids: CASSQLARGNTEAFF. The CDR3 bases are TGCGCCAGCAGCCAATTGGCCCGCGGGAACACTGAAGCTTTCTTT.

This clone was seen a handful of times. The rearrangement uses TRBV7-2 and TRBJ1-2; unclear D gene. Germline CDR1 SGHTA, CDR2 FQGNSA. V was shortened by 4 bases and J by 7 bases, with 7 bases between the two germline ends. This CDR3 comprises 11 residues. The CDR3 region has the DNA TGTGCCAGCAGCTCTCTCGGTGGCTACACCTTC. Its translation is CASSSLGGYTF.

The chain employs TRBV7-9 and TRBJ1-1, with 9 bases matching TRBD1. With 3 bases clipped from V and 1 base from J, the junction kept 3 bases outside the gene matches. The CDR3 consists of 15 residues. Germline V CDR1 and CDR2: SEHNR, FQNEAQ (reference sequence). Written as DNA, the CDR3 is TGTGCCAGCAGCTTTGACAGGGGGAAGAACACTGAAGCTTTCTTT. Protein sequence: CASSFDRGKNTEAFF.

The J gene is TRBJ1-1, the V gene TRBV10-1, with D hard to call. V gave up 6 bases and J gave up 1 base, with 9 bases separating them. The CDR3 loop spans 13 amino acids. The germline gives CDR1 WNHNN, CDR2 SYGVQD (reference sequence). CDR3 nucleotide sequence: TGCGCCAGCAGCGGGGTTCAGAACACTGAAGCTTTCTTT. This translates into CASSGVQNTEAFF.

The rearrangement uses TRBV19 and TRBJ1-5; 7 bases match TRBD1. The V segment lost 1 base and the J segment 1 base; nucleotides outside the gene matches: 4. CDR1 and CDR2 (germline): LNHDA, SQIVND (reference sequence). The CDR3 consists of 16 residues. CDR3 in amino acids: CASSIVGRGSNQPQHF. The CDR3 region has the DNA TGTGCCAGTAGTATAGTGGGCAGGGGGAGCAATCAGCCCCAGCATTTT.

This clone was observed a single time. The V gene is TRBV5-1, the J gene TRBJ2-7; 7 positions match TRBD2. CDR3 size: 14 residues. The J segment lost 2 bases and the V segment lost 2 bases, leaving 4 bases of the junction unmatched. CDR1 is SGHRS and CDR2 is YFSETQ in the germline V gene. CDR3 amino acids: CASSFGGGPYEQYF. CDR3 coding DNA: TGCGCCAGCAGCTTCGGGGGAGGGCCCTACGAGCAGTACTTC.

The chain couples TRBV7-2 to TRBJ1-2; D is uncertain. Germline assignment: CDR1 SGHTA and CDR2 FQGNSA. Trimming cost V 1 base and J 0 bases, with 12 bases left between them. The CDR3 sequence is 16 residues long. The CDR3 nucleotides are TGTGCCAGCAGCTTAGAGGGTGGGAGGGCTAACTATGGCTACACCTTC. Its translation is CASSLEGGRANYGYTF.